Following are 26 T cell receptor beta chains from one sample sequenced in a study of T-cell memory formation after mild COVID-19. Using its own MiXCR run on the 5' RACE reads, TCRdb lists one record per CDR3 protein. The data hold about 560,000 distinct CDR3 sequences, with about 18% observed a single time. The sequenced sample was PBMCs or a T cell subset sorted from them (not recorded which). These receptors were collected from an adult woman who had mild COVID-19 (a few samples of this study predate the infection). Cell type and time point are not known.

In its sample, this clonotype was seen a few times. The gene calls are TRBV29-1 and TRBJ2-1; 8 positions agree with TRBD1. J gave up 0 bases and V 7 bases, and 11 bases lay outside the gene matches. Germline assignment: CDR1 SQVTM and CDR2 ANQGSEA. This CDR3 comprises 16 residues. CDR3 sequence reads: CSARDRGPSSYNEQFF. Written as DNA, the CDR3 is TGCAGCGCCCGAGACAGGGGTCCGAGCTCCTACAATGAGCAGTTCTTC.

The chain links TRBV13 to TRBJ2-2; 7 positions agree with TRBD1. Germline-derived CDR1 and CDR2 are PRHDT and FYEKMQ (reference sequence). CDR3 length: 17 residues. The ends lost 4 bases at V and 1 base at J; junction bases unmatched: 9. DNA for the CDR3: TGTGCCAGCAGCTCCAATCCAGGGGGTTTGAACACCGGGGAGCTGTTTTTT. Its translation is CASSSNPGGLNTGELFF.

This clonotype was found a few times. The chain has TRBV4-1 and TRBJ1-5; 10 positions match TRBD1. The V gene end was trimmed by 0 bases and the J gene end by 2 bases; junction bases not matched to a gene: 10. From germline, CDR1 is MGHRA and CDR2 YSYEKL. The CDR3 sequence is 19 residues long. CDR3 nucleotide sequence: TGCGCCAGCAGCCAAGAGTCCCCGACAGGGGGCGGCGGCAATCAGCCCCAGCATTTT. It codes for CASSQESPTGGGGNQPQHF.

Comment on this clonotype: A much larger clone differs from this one at a single base, so this may be a read error. The rearrangement joins TRBV7-6 to TRBJ2-1, with D uncertain. The CDR3 runs 13 residues. The V end was cut by 6 bases, the J end by 0 bases, with 6 bases between. The V gene's germline CDR1 is SGHVS and CDR2 FNYEAQ. CDR3 DNA: TGTGCCAGCAGGCCGAGCTCCTACAATGAGCAGTTCTTC. Encoded protein: CASRPSSYNEQFF.

This clonotype was counted many times. The rearrangement uses TRBV12-3 or TRBV12-4 and TRBJ2-1, with 7 bases lining up with TRBD2. Trimming cost V 6 bases and J 2 bases; bases outside gene matches: 10. CDR3 length: 16 residues. The CDR3 DNA reads TGTGCCAGCAGCACAGGCTACGGGGGGACCTACAATGAGCAGTTCTTC. This gives the protein CASSTGYGGTYNEQFF.

The rearrangement joins TRBV6-2 or TRBV6-3 to TRBJ2-7, with 15 bases lining up with TRBD2. There are 18 residues in the CDR3. The germline CDR1 and CDR2 sequences are MNHEY and SVGEGT. Germline trimming cut 4 bases from V and 1 base from J; bases unmatched to any gene: 8. The CDR3 DNA is TGTGCCAGCAGTTCCATAGATGGACTAGCGGGAGGGTCCTACGAGCAGTACTTC. Its translation: CASSSIDGLAGGSYEQYF.

The chain recombines TRBV11-2 with TRBJ1-2, with D unresolved. V was cut by 0 bases and J by 8 bases, with 16 bases left in between. CDR1 is SGHAT and CDR2 is FQNNGV in the germline V gene. This CDR3 has 15 amino acids. CDR3 in amino acids: CASSLDSASMGGYTF. CDR3 DNA sequence: TGTGCCAGCAGCTTAGATTCGGCTTCAATGGGAGGCTACACCTTC.

This chain links TRBV11-2 with TRBJ2-1; TRBD1 might be the D (5 bases). Trimming shortened V by 6 bases and J by 5 bases, and 11 bases separated the two germline ends. Germline V gives CDR1 SGHAT, CDR2 FQNNGV. CDR3 length: 13 residues. In nucleotides, the CDR3 is TGTGCCAGCAGGATCGACAGAAACAATGAGCAGTTCTTC. This gives the protein CASRIDRNNEQFF.

This clonotype was seen more than once but under ten times. In DNA, the CDR3 is TGTGCCACCAGCAGAGGCCCGAAAGCGGGGGGAGAGACCCAGTACTTC. Amino acids: CATSRGPKAGGETQYF. This sequence joins TRBV15 and TRBJ2-5, with 9 bases lining up with TRBD2. Germline V CDR1 and CDR2: LNHNV, YYDKDF (reference sequence). The CDR3 spans 16 residues. V dropped 1 base and J dropped 4; count of bases not matched to a gene: 7.

This clonotype was seen a handful of times. The V call is TRBV18, the J call TRBJ2-5, with D possibly called TRBD1 or TRBD2 (6 bases each). Germline loops: CDR1 KGHSH, CDR2 LQKENI. V lost 4 bases to trimming and J lost 0 bases, with 12 bases between them. The CDR3 is 15 residues long. The CDR3 bases are TGTGCCAGCTCACGTTGGGGGGCAGACCAAGAGACCCAGTACTTC. This translates into CASSRWGADQETQYF.

The V and J genes are TRBV5-1 and TRBJ2-3, with 9 bases lining up with TRBD2. Germline trimming cut 2 bases from V and 3 bases from J; bases unmatched to any gene: 7. In germline, CDR1 is SGHRS, CDR2 YFSETQ. The CDR3 extends over 16 amino acids. The CDR3 sequence is CASSLLESGGTDTQYF. CDR3 sequence (DNA): TGCGCCAGCAGCTTACTGGAGAGCGGGGGGACAGATACGCAGTATTTT.

Turning to this clonotype: A much larger clone is a single base away; this may be a read error. The chain recombines TRBV5-1 with TRBJ2-6; 7 bases align to TRBD2. The length of the CDR3 is 17 residues. Germline V gene sequence: CDR1 SGHRS, CDR2 YFSETQ. Here the CDR3 reads CASAGDGFGSGANFLTF. CDR3 nucleotides: TGCGCCAGCGCGGGGGACGGTTTCGGTTCTGGGGCCAACTTCCTGACTTTC.

V gene TRBV6-2 or TRBV6-3 combines with J gene TRBJ1-5; D unresolved. This CDR3 has 13 amino acids. Trimming removed 7 bases from V and 4 bases from J, with 11 bases in between. The germline CDR1 and CDR2 sequences are MNHEY and SVGEGT. In DNA form, the CDR3 reads TGTGCCAGCACATTCGCGCAAAATCAGCCCCAGCATTTT. Translating it yields CASTFAQNQPQHF.

The chain recombines TRBV10-2 with TRBJ1-1, with TRBD1 matching 9 bases. The V segment lost 2 bases and the J segment 8 bases; nucleotides outside the gene matches: 6. This CDR3 is built from 14 residues. Per the germline V gene, CDR1 is WSHSY and CDR2 is SAAADI. CDR3 DNA sequence: TGCGCCAGCAGTGAGCCCACAGGGGGCCGAGAAGCTTTCTTT. Translated, it gives CASSEPTGGREAFF.

This clonotype was observed a single time. This rearrangement joins TRBV20-1 to TRBJ1-2; D is ambiguous. Germline CDR1 DFQATT, CDR2 SNEGSKA (reference sequence). CDR3 length: 13 amino acids. V lost 0 bases and J lost 0, with 5 bases in between. The CDR3 sequence is CSARDAPNYGYTF. CDR3 sequence (DNA): TGCAGTGCTAGAGATGCGCCTAACTATGGCTACACCTTC.

This clonotype was recorded a few times. The V gene is TRBV20-1, the J gene TRBJ2-3; 8 bases match TRBD2. This CDR3 is 11 amino acids long. From germline, CDR1 is DFQATT and CDR2 SNEGSKA (reference sequence). V trimming: 3 bases; J trimming: 8 bases; junction bases outside the gene matches: 1. The DNA for the CDR3 is TGCAGTGCTAGGACTAGCGTTACGCAGTATTTT. Translated: CSARTSVTQYF.

The V gene is TRBV5-1, the J gene TRBJ2-5; TRBD2 matches 7 bases. This CDR3 contains 15 residues. Germline assignment: CDR1 SGHRS and CDR2 YFSETQ. Losses at the gene ends were 3 bases for V and 4 bases for J; bases not matched to a gene: 9. Here the CDR3 reads CASSSGGGVRETQYF. CDR3 nucleotide sequence: TGCGCCAGCAGCTCCGGTGGGGGGGTGAGAGAGACCCAGTACTTC.

This rearrangement joins TRBV6-6 to TRBJ1-2, with TRBD1 matching 7 bases. Germline assignment: CDR1 MNHNY and CDR2 SVGAGI (reference sequence). V lost 4 bases and J lost 5; bases outside the gene matches: 7. The CDR3 covers 14 residues. The chain's CDR3 is CASSSGTEKYGYTF. In nucleotides, the CDR3 is TGTGCCAGCAGTTCCGGGACAGAGAAGTATGGCTACACCTTC.

V gene TRBV15 combines with J gene TRBJ1-4, with unresolved D. V was shortened by 3 bases and J by 3 bases, with 11 bases between the two germline ends. From germline, CDR1 is LNHNV and CDR2 YYDKDF (reference sequence). The CDR3 runs to 15 residues. The CDR3 region is CATSSSISANEKLFF. CDR3 nucleotides: TGTGCCACCAGCAGCTCGATTTCAGCTAATGAAAAACTGTTTTTT. Combining the CDR3 with reference TRBV15 and TRBJ1-4 gives the whole variable domain DAMVIQNPRYQVTQFGKPVTLSCSQTLNHNVMYWYQQKSSQAPKLLFHYYDKDFNNEADTPDNFQSRRPNTSFCFLDIRSPGLGDTAMYLCATSSSISANEKLFFGSGTQLSVL.

V usage is TRBV24-1 and J usage is TRBJ2-3; 11 bases line up with TRBD2. J gave up 8 bases and V 2 bases, and 5 bases lay outside the gene matches. The CDR3 is 15 amino acids. Germline CDR1 KGHDR, CDR2 SFDVKD. Here the CDR3 reads CATSDSRSGGATQYF. The CDR3 DNA is TGTGCCACCAGTGATTCACGTAGCGGGGGGGCTACGCAGTATTTT.

This clonotype was seen a few times. The gene calls are TRBV24-1 and TRBJ2-3, with a tentative D call TRBD2 (6 bases). The length of the CDR3 is 16 residues. Looked up from germline, CDR1 is KGHDR and CDR2 is SFDVKD. Trimming removed 4 bases at V and 0 bases at J, with 13 bases between. The CDR3 bases are TGTGCCACCAGTGAGCCGGGACTTGTAAGCACAGATACGCAGTATTTT. It encodes CATSEPGLVSTDTQYF.

The sample holds a few counts of this clonotype. The chain uses TRBV11-1 and TRBJ2-7, with 8 bases aligning to TRBD1. CDR3 length: 13 residues. After removal of 10 bases from V and 1 base from J, the junction contained 6 bases not matched to a gene. The V gene's germline CDR1 is SGHAT and CDR2 FQDESV (reference sequence). CDR3 DNA: TGTGCCACTCAGGGACAGGAGTCCTACGAGCAGTACTTC. Amino acids: CATQGQESYEQYF. Based on the CDR3 plus reference TRBV11-1 and TRBJ2-7, the full variable domain is EAEVAQSPRYKITEKSQAVAFWCDPISGHATLYWYRQILGQGPELLVQFQDESVVDDSQLPKDRFSAERLKGVDSTLKIQPAELGDSAMYLCATQGQESYEQYFGPGTRLTVT.

This clonotype was seen a handful of times. This chain connects TRBV7-2 to TRBJ1-3; D gene unclear. Per germline, CDR1 SGHTA and CDR2 FQGNSA. Between the trimmed V and J ends, which lost 4 bases and 0 bases, there was a span of 13 bases. The CDR3 is 16 residues long. CDR3 DNA sequence: TGTGCCAGCAGCTCCCTGGGATCTGCCTCTGGAAACACCATATATTTT. Its protein product is CASSSLGSASGNTIYF.

This clonotype was detected only a few times. The chain couples TRBV28 to TRBJ1-2, with 9 bases fitting TRBD1. The CDR3 runs to 15 residues. The germline gives CDR1 MDHEN, CDR2 SYDVKM. With 8 bases clipped from V and 2 bases from J, the junction kept 9 bases outside the gene matches. The CDR3 spells CASSTGTGWNYGYTF. The CDR3 DNA follows: TGTGCCAGCTCCACGGGGACAGGGTGGAACTATGGCTACACCTTC.

As to this clonotype: The junction differs from germline at one of its ends, possibly a read error. J is TRBJ2-7 and V is TRBV14, with D tentatively TRBD1 (5 bases). The length of the CDR3 is 11 residues. Germline loops: CDR1 SGHDN, CDR2 FVKESK. CDR3 protein: CASSQDGASNF. The CDR3, as DNA: TGTGCCAGCAGCCAAGATGGGGCCTCTAACTTC. Looking up the rest from reference TRBV14 and TRBJ2-7 gives the full variable domain: EAGVTQFPSHSVIEKGQTVTLRCDPISGHDNLYWYRRVMGKEIKFLLHFVKESKQDESGMPNNRFLAERTGGTYSTLKVQPAELEDSGVYFCASSQDGASNFGPGTRLTVT.

Only a few counts were recorded for this clonotype. The V gene is TRBV6-2 or TRBV6-3, the J gene TRBJ1-5; D is uncertain. There are 14 residues in the CDR3. Per the germline V gene, CDR1 is MNHEY and CDR2 is SVGEGT. The germline V and J ends were trimmed by 5 bases and 5 bases, with 13 bases remaining between them. The CDR3 sequence: CASSQTTGDQPQHF. CDR3 nucleotide sequence: TGTGCCAGCAGTCAGACGACGGGCGATCAGCCCCAGCATTTT.